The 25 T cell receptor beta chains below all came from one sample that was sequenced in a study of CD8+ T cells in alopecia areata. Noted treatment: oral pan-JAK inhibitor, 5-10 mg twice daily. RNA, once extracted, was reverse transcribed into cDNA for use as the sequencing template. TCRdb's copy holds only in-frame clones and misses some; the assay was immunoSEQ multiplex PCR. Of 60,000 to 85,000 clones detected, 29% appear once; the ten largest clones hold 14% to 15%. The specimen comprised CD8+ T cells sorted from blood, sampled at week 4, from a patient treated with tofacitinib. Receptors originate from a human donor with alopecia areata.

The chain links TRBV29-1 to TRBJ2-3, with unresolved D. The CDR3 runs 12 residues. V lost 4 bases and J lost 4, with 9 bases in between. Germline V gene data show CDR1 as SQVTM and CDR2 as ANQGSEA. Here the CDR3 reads CSVAVSADTQYF. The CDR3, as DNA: TGCAGCGTTGCGGTCTCCGCAGATACGCAGTATTTT.

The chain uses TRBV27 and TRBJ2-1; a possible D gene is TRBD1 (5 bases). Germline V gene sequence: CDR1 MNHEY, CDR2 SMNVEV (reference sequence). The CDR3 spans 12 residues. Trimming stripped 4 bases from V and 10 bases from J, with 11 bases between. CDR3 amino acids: CASSSGPAEQFF. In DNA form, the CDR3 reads TGTGCCAGCAGTTCAGGGCCTGCGGAGCAGTTCTTC.

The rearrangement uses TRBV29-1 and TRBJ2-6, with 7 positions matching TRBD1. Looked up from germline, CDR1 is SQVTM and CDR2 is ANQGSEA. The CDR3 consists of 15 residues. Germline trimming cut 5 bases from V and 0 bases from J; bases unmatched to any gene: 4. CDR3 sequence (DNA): TGCAGCGTTCTTAACAGGGGCTCTGGGGCCAACGTCCTGACTTTC. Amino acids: CSVLNRGSGANVLTF.

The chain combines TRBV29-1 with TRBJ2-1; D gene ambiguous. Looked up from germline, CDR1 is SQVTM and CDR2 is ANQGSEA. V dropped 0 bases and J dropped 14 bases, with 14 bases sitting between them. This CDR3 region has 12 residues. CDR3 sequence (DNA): TGCAGCGTTGAAGATCATCGCATAAGGGAGTTCTTC. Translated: CSVEDHRIREFF.

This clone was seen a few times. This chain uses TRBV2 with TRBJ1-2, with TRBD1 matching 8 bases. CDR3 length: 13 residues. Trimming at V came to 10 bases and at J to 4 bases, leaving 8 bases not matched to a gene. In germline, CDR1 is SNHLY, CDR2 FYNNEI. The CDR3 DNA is TGTGCCATCCTAAGGACAGGGAGCTATGGCTACACCTTC. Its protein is CAILRTGSYGYTF.

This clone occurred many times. CDR3 sequence (DNA): TGTGCCAGCAGAATCTCGACAGGGGGCTGGGAGACCCAGTACTTC. The encoded protein is CASRISTGGWETQYF. The rearrangement joins TRBV27 to TRBJ2-5, with 10 nucleotides matching TRBD1. The germline gives CDR1 MNHEY, CDR2 SMNVEV (reference sequence). V shed 6 bases, J shed 5 bases, and the junction held 9 bases outside the gene matches. The CDR3 contains 15 residues.

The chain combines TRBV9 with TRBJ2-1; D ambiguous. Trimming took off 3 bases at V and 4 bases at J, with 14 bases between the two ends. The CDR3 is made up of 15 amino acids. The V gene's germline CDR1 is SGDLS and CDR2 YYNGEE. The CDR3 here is CASSGSSRKYNEQFF. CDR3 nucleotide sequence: TGTGCCAGCAGCGGTTCCTCACGGAAATACAATGAGCAGTTCTTC.

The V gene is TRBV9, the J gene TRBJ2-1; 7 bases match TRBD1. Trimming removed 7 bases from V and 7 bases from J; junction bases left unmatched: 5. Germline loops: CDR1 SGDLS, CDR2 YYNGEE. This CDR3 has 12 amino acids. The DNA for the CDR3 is TGTGCCAGCGCCGGGACAGCGAATGAGCAGTTCTTC. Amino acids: CASAGTANEQFF.

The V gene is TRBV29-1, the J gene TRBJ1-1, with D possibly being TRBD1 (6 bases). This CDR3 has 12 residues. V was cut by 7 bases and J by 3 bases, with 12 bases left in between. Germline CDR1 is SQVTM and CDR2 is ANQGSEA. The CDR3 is CSAQGWDTEAFF. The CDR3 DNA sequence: TGCAGCGCCCAGGGGTGGGACACTGAAGCTTTCTTT.

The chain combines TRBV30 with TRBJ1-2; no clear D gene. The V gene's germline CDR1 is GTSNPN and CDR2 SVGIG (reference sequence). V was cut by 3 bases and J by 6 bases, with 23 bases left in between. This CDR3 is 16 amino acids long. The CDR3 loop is CAWSGRTTPRRDGYTF. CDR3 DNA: TGTGCCTGGAGCGGCCGGACCACGCCCAGGCGGGATGGCTACACCTTC. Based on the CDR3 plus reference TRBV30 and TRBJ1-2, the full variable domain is SQTIHQWPATLVQPVGSPLSLECTVEGTSNPNLYWYRQAAGRGLQLLFYSVGIGQISSEVPQNLSASRPQDRQFILSSKKLLLSDSGFYLCAWSGRTTPRRDGYTFGSGTRLTVV.

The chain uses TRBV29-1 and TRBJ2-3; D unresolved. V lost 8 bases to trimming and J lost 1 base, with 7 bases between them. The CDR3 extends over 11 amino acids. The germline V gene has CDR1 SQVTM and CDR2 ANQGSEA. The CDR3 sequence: CSSRGTDTQYF. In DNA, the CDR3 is TGCAGCTCCCGGGGCACAGATACGCAGTATTTT.

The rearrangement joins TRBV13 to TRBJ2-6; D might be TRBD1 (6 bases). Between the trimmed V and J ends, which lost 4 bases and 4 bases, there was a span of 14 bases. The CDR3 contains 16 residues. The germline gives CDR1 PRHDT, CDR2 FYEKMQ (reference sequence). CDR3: CASSSRGGAGANVLTF. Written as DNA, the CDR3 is TGTGCCAGCAGCTCCCGTGGGGGCGCCGGGGCCAACGTCCTGACTTTC. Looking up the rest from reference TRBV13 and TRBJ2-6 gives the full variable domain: AAGVIQSPRHLIKEKRETATLKCYPIPRHDTVYWYQQGPGQDPQFLISFYEKMQSDKGSIPDRFSAQQFSDYHSELNMSSLELGDSALYFCASSSRGGAGANVLTFGAGSRLTVL.

The CDR3, as DNA: TGCAGCGTTGACGGGGACACCGAGTCTGCCGAGCAGTACTTC. Protein: CSVDGDTESAEQYF. V usage is TRBV29-1 and J usage is TRBJ2-7; TRBD1 is a possible D gene (6 bases). Between the trimmed V and J ends, which lost 3 bases and 6 bases, there was a span of 18 bases. The CDR3 has 14 amino acids. The germline V gene encodes CDR1 SQVTM and CDR2 ANQGSEA.

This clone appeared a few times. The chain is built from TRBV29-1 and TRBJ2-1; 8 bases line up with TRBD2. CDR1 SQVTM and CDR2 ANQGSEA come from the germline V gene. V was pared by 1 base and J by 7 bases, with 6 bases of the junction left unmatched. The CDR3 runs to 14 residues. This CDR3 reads CSVEAPGGPNEQFF. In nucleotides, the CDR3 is TGCAGCGTTGAAGCGCCGGGAGGGCCAAATGAGCAGTTCTTC.

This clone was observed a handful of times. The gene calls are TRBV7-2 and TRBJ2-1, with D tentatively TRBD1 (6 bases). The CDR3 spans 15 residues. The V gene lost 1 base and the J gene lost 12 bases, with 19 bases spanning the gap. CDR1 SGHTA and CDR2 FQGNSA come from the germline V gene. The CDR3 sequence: CASSLDSKPTGMQFF. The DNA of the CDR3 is TGTGCCAGCAGCTTAGACAGCAAACCAACAGGGATGCAGTTCTTC.

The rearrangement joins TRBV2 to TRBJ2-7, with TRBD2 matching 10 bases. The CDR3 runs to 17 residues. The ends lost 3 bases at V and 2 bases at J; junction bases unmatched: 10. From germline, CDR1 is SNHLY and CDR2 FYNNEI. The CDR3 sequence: CASSDWRTSGATYEQYF. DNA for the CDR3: TGTGCCAGCAGTGATTGGAGGACTAGCGGAGCAACCTACGAGCAGTACTTC.

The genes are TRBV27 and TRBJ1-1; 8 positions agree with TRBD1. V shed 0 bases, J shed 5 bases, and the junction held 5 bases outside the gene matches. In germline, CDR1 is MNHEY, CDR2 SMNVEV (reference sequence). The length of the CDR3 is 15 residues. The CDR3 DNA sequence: TGTGCCAGCAGTTTATCCCAGGGGGCGCGAACTGAAGCTTTCTTT. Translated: CASSLSQGARTEAFF.

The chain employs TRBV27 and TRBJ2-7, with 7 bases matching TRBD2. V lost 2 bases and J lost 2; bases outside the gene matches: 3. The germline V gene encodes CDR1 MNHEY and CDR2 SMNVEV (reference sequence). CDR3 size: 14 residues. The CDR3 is CASSLRGVPYEQYF. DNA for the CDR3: TGTGCCAGCAGTTTACGGGGGGTTCCCTACGAGCAGTACTTC.

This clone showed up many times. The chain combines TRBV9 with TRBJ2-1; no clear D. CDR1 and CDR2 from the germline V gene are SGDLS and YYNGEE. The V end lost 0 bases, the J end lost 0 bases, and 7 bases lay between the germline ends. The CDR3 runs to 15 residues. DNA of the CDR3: TGTGCCAGCAGCGTAGCCGGATACTCCTACAATGAGCAGTTCTTC. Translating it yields CASSVAGYSYNEQFF.

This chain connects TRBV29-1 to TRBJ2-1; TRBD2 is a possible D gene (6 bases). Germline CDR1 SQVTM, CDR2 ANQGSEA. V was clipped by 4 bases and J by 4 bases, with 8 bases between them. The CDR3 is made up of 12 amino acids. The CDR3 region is CSVVAGYNEQFF. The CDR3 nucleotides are TGCAGCGTTGTGGCGGGGTACAATGAGCAGTTCTTC.

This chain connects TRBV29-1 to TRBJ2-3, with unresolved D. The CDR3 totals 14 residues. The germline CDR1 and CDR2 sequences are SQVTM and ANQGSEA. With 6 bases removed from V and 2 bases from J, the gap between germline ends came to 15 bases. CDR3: CSVDGWTNTDTQYF. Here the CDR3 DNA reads TGCAGCGTCGACGGGTGGACCAACACAGATACGCAGTATTTT.

Here the CDR3 reads CSVGDSGSYEQYF. As DNA, the CDR3 is TGCAGCGTTGGGGACAGTGGGTCCTACGAGCAGTACTTC. V usage is TRBV29-1 and J usage is TRBJ2-5; 7 bases fit TRBD1. The last part of the DNA fits TRBJ2-7 better; the J call may be wrong. The CDR3 has 13 residues. CDR1 SQVTM and CDR2 ANQGSEA come from the germline V gene.

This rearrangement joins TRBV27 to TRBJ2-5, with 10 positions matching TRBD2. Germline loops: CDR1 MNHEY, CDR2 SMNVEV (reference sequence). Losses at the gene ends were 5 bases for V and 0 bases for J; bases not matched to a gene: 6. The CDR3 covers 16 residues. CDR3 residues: CASSLKLAGYQETQYF. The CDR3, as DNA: TGTGCCAGCAGTCTCAAACTAGCGGGGTACCAAGAGACCCAGTACTTC.

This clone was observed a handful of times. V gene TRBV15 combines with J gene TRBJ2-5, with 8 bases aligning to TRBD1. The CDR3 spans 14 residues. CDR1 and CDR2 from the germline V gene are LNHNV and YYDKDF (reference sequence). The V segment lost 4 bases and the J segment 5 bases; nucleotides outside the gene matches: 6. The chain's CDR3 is CATSNDRGSETQYF. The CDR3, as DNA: TGTGCCACCAGCAACGACAGGGGTTCGGAGACCCAGTACTTC.

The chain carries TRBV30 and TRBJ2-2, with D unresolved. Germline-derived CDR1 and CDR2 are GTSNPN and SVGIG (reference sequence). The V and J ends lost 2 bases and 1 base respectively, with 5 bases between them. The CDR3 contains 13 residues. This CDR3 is CAWSTLNTGELFF. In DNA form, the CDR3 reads TGTGCCTGGAGTACCCTGAACACCGGGGAGCTGTTTTTT.